The source of this T cell receptor (beta chain) is a study of PD-1 blockade in classical Hodgkin lymphoma. Study findings and constraints: According to reports, newly diagnosed patients had lower baseline TCR diversity than healthy donors, and relapsed/refractory patients had lower baseline TCR diversity still.

Method: immunoSEQ multiplex PCR; TCRdb's copy keeps in-frame clones and lacks some. Among tens of thousands of clones, 89% were seen once, and the ten largest hold around 10%. Notes on this clone: Its target is unknown.

Exposure to brentuximab vedotin varied, and each patient had relapsed following autologous stem cell transplantation. The source is a human donor with classical Hodgkin lymphoma. The sample was peripheral blood mononuclear cells (PBMCs), taken before the second cycle of nivolumab.

The CDR3 region has the DNA TGTGCCAGCAGCCCCCAAGCAACTAATGAAAAACTGTTTTTT. Protein sequence: CASSPQATNEKLFF. This chain connects TRBV11-3 to TRBJ1-4; D ambiguous. The V end lost 5 bases, the J end lost 0 bases, and 7 bases lay between the germline ends. There are 14 residues in the CDR3. Germline assignment: CDR1 SGHNT and CDR2 YENEEA.